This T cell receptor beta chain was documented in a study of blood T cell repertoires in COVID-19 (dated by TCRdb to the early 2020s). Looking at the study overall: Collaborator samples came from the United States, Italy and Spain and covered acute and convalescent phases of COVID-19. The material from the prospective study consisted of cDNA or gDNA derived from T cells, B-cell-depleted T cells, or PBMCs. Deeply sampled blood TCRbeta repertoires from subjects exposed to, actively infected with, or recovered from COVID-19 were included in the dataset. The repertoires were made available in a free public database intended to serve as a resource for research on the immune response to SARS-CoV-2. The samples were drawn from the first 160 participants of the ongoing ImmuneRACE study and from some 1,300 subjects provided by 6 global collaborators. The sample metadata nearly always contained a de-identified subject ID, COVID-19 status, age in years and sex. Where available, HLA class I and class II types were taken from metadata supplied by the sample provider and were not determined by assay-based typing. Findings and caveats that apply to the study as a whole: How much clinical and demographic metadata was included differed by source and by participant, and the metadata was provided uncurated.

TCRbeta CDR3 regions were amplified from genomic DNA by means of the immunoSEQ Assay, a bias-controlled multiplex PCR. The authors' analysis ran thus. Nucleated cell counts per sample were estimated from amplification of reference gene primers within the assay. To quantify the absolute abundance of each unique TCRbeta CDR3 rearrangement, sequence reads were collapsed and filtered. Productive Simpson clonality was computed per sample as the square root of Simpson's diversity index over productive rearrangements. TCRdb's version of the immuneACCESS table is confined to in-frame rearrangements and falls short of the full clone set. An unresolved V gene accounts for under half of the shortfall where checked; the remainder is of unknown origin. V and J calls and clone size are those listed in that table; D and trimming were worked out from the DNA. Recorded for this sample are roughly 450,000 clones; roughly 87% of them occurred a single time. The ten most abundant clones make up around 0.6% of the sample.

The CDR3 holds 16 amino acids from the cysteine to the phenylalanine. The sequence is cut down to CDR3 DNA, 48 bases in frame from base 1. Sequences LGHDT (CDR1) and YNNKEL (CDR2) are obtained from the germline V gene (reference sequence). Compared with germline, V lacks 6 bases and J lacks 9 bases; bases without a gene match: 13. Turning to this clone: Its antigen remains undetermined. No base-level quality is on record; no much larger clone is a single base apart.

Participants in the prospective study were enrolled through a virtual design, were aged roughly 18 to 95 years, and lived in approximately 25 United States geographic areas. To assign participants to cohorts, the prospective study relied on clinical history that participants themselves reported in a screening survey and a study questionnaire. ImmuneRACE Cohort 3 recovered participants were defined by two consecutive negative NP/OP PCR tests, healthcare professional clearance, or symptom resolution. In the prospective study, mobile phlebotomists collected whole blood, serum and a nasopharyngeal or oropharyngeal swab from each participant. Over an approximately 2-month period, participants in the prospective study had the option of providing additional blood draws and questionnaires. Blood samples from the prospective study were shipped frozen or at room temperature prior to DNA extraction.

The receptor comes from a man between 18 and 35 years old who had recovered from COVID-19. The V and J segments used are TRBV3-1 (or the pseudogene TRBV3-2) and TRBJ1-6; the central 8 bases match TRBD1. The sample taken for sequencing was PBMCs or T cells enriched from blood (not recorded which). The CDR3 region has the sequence CASSPSSVRGLSPLHF. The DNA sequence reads TGTGCCAGCAGTCCCTCGAGTGTCAGGGGGCTTTCACCCCTCCACTTT.